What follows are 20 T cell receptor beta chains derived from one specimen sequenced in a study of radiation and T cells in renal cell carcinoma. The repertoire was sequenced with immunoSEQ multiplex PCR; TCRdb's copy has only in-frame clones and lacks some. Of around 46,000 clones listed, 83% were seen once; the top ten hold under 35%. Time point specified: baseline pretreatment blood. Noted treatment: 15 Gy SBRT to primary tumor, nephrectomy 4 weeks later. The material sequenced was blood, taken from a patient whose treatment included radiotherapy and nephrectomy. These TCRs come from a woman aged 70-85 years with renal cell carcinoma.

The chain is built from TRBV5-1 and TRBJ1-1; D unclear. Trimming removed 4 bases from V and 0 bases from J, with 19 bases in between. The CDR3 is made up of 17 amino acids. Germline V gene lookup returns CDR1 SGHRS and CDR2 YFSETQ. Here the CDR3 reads CASSMRAGEFMNTEAFF. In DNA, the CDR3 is TGCGCCAGCAGCATGAGGGCAGGCGAGTTCATGAACACTGAAGCTTTCTTT. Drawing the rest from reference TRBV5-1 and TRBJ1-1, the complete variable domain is KAGVTQTPRYLIKTRGQQVTLSCSPISGHRSVSWYQQTPGQGLQFLFEYFSETQRNKGNFPGRFSGRQFSNSRSEMNVSTLELGDSALYLCASSMRAGEFMNTEAFFGQGTRLTVV.

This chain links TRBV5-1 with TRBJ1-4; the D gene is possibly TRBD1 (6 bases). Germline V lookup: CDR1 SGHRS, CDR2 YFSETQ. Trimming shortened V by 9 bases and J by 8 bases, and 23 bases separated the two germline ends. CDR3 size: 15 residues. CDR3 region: CATRPEGGAGEKLFF. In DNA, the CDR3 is TGCGCCACCCGACCGGAGGGGGGCGCGGGCGAAAAACTGTTTTTT.

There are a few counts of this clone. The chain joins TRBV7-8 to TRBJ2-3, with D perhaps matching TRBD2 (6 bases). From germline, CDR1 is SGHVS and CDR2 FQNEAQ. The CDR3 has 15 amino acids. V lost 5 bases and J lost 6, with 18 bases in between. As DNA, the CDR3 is TGTGCCAGCAGCCAAAGACTTGCGGGGTTGGATACGCAGTATTTT. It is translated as CASSQRLAGLDTQYF.

The CDR3 nucleotides are TGTGCCAGCACAGCGGCGGGGACCCAGTACTTC. Its translation is CASTAAGTQYF. This chain connects TRBV6-1 to TRBJ2-5; D might be TRBD2 (5 bases). The CDR3 extends over 11 amino acids. V lost 7 bases to trimming and J lost 7 bases, with 10 bases between them. CDR1 and CDR2 from the germline V gene are MNHNS and SASEGT.

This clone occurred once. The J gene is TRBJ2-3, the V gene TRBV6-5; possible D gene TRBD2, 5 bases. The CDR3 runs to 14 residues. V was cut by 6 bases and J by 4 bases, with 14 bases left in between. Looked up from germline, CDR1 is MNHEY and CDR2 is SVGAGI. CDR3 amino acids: CASSYTRNSDTQYF. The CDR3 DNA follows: TGTGCCAGCAGCTATACTAGGAACTCAGATACGCAGTATTTT.

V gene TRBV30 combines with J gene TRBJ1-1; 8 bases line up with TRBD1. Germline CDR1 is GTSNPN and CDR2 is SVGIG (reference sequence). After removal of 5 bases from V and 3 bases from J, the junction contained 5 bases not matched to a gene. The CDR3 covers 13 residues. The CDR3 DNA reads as TGTGCCTGGTCAGGACAGGGTTACACTGAAGCTTTCTTT. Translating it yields CAWSGQGYTEAFF.

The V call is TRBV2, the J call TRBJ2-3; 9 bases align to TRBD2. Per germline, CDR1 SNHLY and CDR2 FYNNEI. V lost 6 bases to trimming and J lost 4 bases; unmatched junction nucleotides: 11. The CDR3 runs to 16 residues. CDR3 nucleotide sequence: TGTGCCAGCAGACCGGGACTAGCCGGTGGAGCAGATACGCAGTATTTT. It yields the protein CASRPGLAGGADTQYF.

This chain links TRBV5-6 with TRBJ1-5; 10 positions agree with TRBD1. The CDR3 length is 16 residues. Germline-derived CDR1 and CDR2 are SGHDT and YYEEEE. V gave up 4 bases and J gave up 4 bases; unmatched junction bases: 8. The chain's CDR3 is CASSIRDRGGNQPQHF. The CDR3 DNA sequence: TGTGCCAGCAGCATCCGGGACAGGGGTGGAAATCAGCCCCAGCATTTT.

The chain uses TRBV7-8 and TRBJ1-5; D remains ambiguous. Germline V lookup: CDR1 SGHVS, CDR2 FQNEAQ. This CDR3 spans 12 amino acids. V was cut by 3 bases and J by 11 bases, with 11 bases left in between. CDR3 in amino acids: CASSFDADAQHF. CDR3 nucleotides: TGTGCCAGCAGCTTCGACGCTGATGCCCAGCATTTT.

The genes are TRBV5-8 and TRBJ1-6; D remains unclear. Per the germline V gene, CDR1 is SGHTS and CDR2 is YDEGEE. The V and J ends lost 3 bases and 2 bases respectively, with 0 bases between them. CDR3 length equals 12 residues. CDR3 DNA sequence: TGTGCCAGCAGCTCCTATAATTCACCCCTCCACTTT. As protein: CASSSYNSPLHF.

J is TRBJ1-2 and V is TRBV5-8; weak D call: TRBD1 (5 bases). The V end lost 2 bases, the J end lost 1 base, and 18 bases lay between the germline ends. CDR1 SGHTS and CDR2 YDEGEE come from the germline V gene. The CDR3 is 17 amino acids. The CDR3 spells CASSLSQLQVINYGYTF. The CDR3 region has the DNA TGTGCCAGCAGCTTATCCCAACTACAGGTCATTAACTATGGCTACACCTTC. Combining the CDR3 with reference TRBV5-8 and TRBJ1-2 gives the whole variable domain EAGVTQSPTHLIKTRGQQATLRCSPISGHTSVYWYQQALGLGLQFLLWYDEGEERNRGNFPPRFSGRQFPNYSSELNVNALELEDSALYLCASSLSQLQVINYGYTFGSGTRLTVV.

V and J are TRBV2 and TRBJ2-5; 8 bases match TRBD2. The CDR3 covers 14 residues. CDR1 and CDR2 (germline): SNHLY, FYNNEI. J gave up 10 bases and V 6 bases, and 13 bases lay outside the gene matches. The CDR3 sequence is CASRAGETSGDQYF. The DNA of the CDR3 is TGTGCCAGCAGAGCGGGAGAGACGTCAGGAGACCAGTACTTC. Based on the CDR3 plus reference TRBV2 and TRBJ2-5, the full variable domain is EPEVTQTPSHQVTQMGQEVILRCVPISNHLYFYWYRQILGQKVEFLVSFYNNEISEKSEIFDDQFSVERPDGSNFTLKIRSTKLEDSAMYFCASRAGETSGDQYFGPGTRLLVL.

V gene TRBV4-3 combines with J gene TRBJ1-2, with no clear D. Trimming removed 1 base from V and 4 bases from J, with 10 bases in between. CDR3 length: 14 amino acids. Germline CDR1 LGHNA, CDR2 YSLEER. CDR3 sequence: CASSQAHTSYGYTF. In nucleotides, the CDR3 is TGCGCCAGCAGCCAAGCCCACACCAGCTATGGCTACACCTTC.

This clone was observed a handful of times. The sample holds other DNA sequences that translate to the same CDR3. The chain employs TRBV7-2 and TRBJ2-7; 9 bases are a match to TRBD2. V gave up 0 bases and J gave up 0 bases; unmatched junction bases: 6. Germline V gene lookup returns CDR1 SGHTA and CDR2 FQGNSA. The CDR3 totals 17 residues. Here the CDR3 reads CASSLAWTSDFSYEQYF. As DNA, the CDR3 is TGTGCCAGCAGCTTAGCGTGGACTAGCGATTTCTCCTACGAGCAGTACTTC.

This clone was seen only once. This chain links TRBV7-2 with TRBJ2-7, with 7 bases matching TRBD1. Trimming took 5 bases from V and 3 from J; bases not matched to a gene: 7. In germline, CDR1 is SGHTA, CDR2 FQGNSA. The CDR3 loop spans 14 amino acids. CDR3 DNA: TGTGCCAGCAGCACCACACAGGGGAACTACGAGCAGTACTTC. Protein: CASSTTQGNYEQYF.

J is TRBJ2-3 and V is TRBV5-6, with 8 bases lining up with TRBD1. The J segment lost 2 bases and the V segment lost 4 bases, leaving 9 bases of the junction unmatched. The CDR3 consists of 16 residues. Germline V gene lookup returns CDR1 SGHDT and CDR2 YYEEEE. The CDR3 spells CASSLQDREYTDTQYF. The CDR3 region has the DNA TGTGCCAGCAGCCTCCAGGACAGGGAGTACACAGATACGCAGTATTTT.

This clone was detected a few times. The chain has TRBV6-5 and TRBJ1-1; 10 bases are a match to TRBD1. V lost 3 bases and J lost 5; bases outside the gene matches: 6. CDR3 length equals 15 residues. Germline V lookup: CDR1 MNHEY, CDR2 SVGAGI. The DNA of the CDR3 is TGTGCCAGCAGTTATGACGGACAGGGGGAAACTGAAGCTTTCTTT. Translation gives CASSYDGQGETEAFF.

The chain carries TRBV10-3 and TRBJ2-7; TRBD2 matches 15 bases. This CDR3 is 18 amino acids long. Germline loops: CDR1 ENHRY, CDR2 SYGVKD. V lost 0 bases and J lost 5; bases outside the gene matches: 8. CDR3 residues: CAISESIGGLAGGDEQYF. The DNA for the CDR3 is TGTGCCATCAGTGAGTCAATAGGAGGACTAGCGGGGGGGGACGAGCAGTACTTC.

CDR3 nucleotide sequence: TGTGCCACCAGCAGAGATCCTCAACCCCAAGAGACCCAGTACTTC. Amino acid sequence: CATSRDPQPQETQYF. This sequence joins TRBV15 and TRBJ2-5, with D hard to call. CDR1 is LNHNV and CDR2 is YYDKDF in the germline V gene (reference sequence). The CDR3 covers 15 residues. The V end was cut by 0 bases, the J end by 1 base, with 9 bases between.

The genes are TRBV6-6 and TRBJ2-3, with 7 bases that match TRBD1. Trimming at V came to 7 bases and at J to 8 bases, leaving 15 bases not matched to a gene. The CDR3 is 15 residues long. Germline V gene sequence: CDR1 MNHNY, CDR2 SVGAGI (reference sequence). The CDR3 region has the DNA TGTGCCAGCACACCCGGGGCAGGGGGACGACGTACGCAGTATTTT. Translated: CASTPGAGGRRTQYF.